What follows are 17 T cell receptor beta chains derived from one specimen sequenced in a study of identical twins. MiXCR was run by TCRdb on the 5' RACE reads, yielding one entry per CDR3 protein. The sample includes 450,000 or so distinct CDR3 sequences, 14% of them seen just once. This sample also appeared in a second study, on yellow fever vaccine responses in identical twins.

The sequencing sample was made of CD4+ T cells sorted from blood. These receptors were taken from a young woman in good health.

A few counts support this clonotype. The chain couples TRBV7-8 to TRBJ2-2; maybe TRBD1 (5 bases). The germline V and J ends were trimmed by 7 bases and 1 base, with 13 bases remaining between them. Looked up from germline, CDR1 is SGHVS and CDR2 is FQNEAQ. There are 15 residues in the CDR3. CDR3: CASNSRDLNTGELFF. The DNA for the CDR3 is TGTGCCAGCAACTCCAGGGATTTGAACACCGGGGAGCTGTTTTTT.

This clonotype was recorded a few times. The rearrangement uses TRBV28 and TRBJ2-4; D ambiguous. V lost 5 bases to trimming and J lost 0 bases, with 20 bases between them. Germline V CDR1 and CDR2: MDHEN, SYDVKM. This CDR3 spans 18 amino acids. The CDR3 sequence is CASSPLESGLVAKNIQYF. DNA of the CDR3: TGTGCCAGCAGTCCCCTCGAATCCGGGCTAGTAGCCAAAAACATTCAGTACTTC.

A few counts support this clonotype. The V call is TRBV28, the J call TRBJ2-4; either TRBD1 or TRBD2 may supply D (5 bases each). The CDR3 runs 14 residues. Trimming shortened V by 1 base and J by 7 bases, and 11 bases separated the two germline ends. Germline CDR1 is MDHEN and CDR2 is SYDVKM. The CDR3 DNA is TGTGCCAGCAGTTTATCGCCCGGGGCGAACATTCAGTACTTC. It yields the protein CASSLSPGANIQYF.

This clonotype came up many times. The chain employs TRBV5-1 and TRBJ2-1, with 8 bases fitting TRBD2. There are 17 residues in the CDR3. Germline V gives CDR1 SGHRS, CDR2 YFSETQ. V lost 3 bases, J lost 4 bases, and 12 bases stayed unmatched. CDR3 coding DNA: TGCGCCAGCAGCTCCAGCGGGAGTCGGTCGCGTTACAATGAGCAGTTCTTC. This encodes CASSSSGSRSRYNEQFF. Full variable domain (outside the CDR3, taken from reference TRBV5-1 and TRBJ2-1): KAGVTQTPRYLIKTRGQQVTLSCSPISGHRSVSWYQQTPGQGLQFLFEYFSETQRNKGNFPGRFSGRQFSNSRSEMNVSTLELGDSALYLCASSSSGSRSRYNEQFFGPGTRLTVL.

The sample holds a few counts of this clonotype. The chain couples TRBV27 to TRBJ2-7; the match to TRBD1 covers 8 bases. CDR1 is MNHEY, CDR2 SMNVEV, per germline (reference sequence). The V segment lost 8 bases and the J segment 2 bases; nucleotides outside the gene matches: 8. The CDR3 contains 14 residues. The CDR3 DNA is TGTGCCAGCGCTCGGTACAGGGGGGCCTACGAGCAGTACTTC. Translating gives CASARYRGAYEQYF.

The V and J genes are TRBV5-5 and TRBJ2-7; D might be TRBD2 (6 bases). This CDR3 has 14 amino acids. Germline CDR1 SGHKS, CDR2 YYEKEE (reference sequence). Trimming removed 4 bases at V and 6 bases at J, with 17 bases between. CDR3 region: CASSLSRDSREQYF. CDR3 coding DNA: TGTGCCAGCAGCCTCTCCAGGGACTCCCGCGAGCAGTACTTC.

This chain uses TRBV25-1 with TRBJ2-3; 7 bases are a match to TRBD2. This CDR3 contains 15 residues. The V segment lost 6 bases and the J segment 0 bases; nucleotides outside the gene matches: 6. CDR1 is MGHDK and CDR2 is SYGVNS in the germline V gene. DNA for the CDR3: TGTGCCAGCAGATTTAGCGGGCCTAGCACAGATACGCAGTATTTT. Amino acids: CASRFSGPSTDTQYF.

A few counts support this clonotype. The chain recombines TRBV2 with TRBJ2-5; a weak D match, TRBD2 (6 bases). The V gene lost 8 bases and the J gene lost 3 bases, with 13 bases spanning the gap. Germline CDR1 and CDR2: SNHLY and FYNNEI. CDR3 length: 13 amino acids. CDR3: CASGGVAEETQYF. The DNA for the CDR3 is TGTGCCAGCGGAGGGGTGGCAGAAGAGACCCAGTACTTC.

This clonotype has only a few counts. The rearrangement uses TRBV3-1 and TRBJ2-7; TRBD1 agrees at 8 bases. Looked up from germline, CDR1 is LGHDT and CDR2 is YNNKEL (reference sequence). The CDR3 spans 14 residues. V shed 5 bases, J shed 2 bases, and the junction held 5 bases outside the gene matches. The CDR3 protein is CASSYGDRTYEQYF. In nucleotides, the CDR3 is TGTGCCAGCAGCTACGGGGACAGGACCTACGAGCAGTACTTC.

The chain uses TRBV27 and TRBJ2-3; 7 nucleotides match TRBD1. V gave up 2 bases and J gave up 3 bases; unmatched junction bases: 11. CDR1 MNHEY and CDR2 SMNVEV come from the germline V gene (reference sequence). The CDR3 covers 17 residues. CDR3 sequence: CASSLQIGGKGTDTQYF. CDR3 in DNA: TGTGCCAGCAGTTTACAAATAGGGGGCAAAGGGACAGATACGCAGTATTTT.

The V and J genes are TRBV10-3 and TRBJ2-3; tentatively, D is TRBD1 (5 bases). CDR3 length: 15 amino acids. V was cut by 10 bases and J by 0 bases, with 17 bases left in between. Germline CDR1 is ENHRY and CDR2 is SYGVKD. DNA for the CDR3: TGTGCCACACAGGACCAATCCACTAGCACAGATACGCAGTATTTT. This codes for CATQDQSTSTDTQYF.

CDR3 region: CASSLDGLAGRRLFF. DNA for the CDR3: TGTGCCAGCAGCTTAGATGGTCTAGCGGGCAGAAGGTTGTTCTTC. The chain employs TRBV7-2 and TRBJ2-1, with 8 bases that match TRBD2. Germline CDR1 SGHTA, CDR2 FQGNSA. V was clipped by 1 base and J by 15 bases; unmatched bases: 14. The CDR3 length is 15 residues.

This chain joins TRBV10-3 and TRBJ2-2; 9 bases line up with TRBD2. The trim removed 7 bases at V and 5 bases at J, leaving 11 bases unmatched. The CDR3 contains 16 residues. The germline gives CDR1 ENHRY, CDR2 SYGVKD. The CDR3 sequence is CAITPVVTSGTGELFF. CDR3 nucleotides: TGTGCCATCACCCCGGTAGTAACTAGCGGGACCGGGGAGCTGTTTTTT.

This clonotype was found a few times. This chain links TRBV5-1 with TRBJ1-6; no clear D gene. This CDR3 has 15 amino acids. Germline CDR1 reads SGHRS; CDR2 reads YFSETQ. V was pared by 0 bases and J by 8 bases, with 12 bases between. CDR3: CASSLGQLFDSPLHF. CDR3 bases: TGCGCCAGCAGCTTGGGGCAGCTCTTTGATTCACCCCTCCACTTT.

V and J are TRBV10-3 and TRBJ2-6; D might be TRBD1 (6 bases). The CDR3 has 15 amino acids. Germline loops: CDR1 ENHRY, CDR2 SYGVKD. V was pared by 6 bases and J by 4 bases, with 13 bases between. The CDR3 protein is CAIRLQGTGANVLTF. CDR3 nucleotides: TGTGCCATCAGGCTCCAGGGGACAGGGGCCAACGTCCTGACTTTC.

The chain recombines TRBV5-1 with TRBJ2-3; D is unresolved. The CDR3 runs to 15 residues. The germline V and J ends were trimmed by 4 bases and 2 bases, with 14 bases remaining between them. Germline V gene sequence: CDR1 SGHRS, CDR2 YFSETQ. CDR3 sequence (DNA): TGCGCCAGCAGCCCGCGAGGTCTTACCACAGATACGCAGTATTTT. Translation: CASSPRGLTTDTQYF.

The chain has TRBV7-2 and TRBJ2-4, with D perhaps assigned TRBD1 or TRBD2 (6 bases each). The V and J ends lost 8 bases and 5 bases respectively, with 16 bases between them. The germline V gene encodes CDR1 SGHTA and CDR2 FQGNSA. The CDR3 length is 14 residues. This CDR3 is CASSGAKVENIQYF. CDR3 bases: TGTGCCAGCTCGGGGGCCAAAGTCGAAAACATTCAGTACTTC. Looking up the rest from reference TRBV7-2 and TRBJ2-4 gives the full variable domain: GAGVSQSPSNKVTEKGKDVELRCDPISGHTALYWYRQSLGQGLEFLIYFQGNSAPDKSGLPSDRFSAERTGGSVSTLTIQRTQQEDSAVYLCASSGAKVENIQYFGAGTRLSVL.